This T cell receptor beta chain was identified during a study of T cell responses to AZD1222 COVID-19 vaccine. This CDR3 spans 17 amino acids. V dropped 5 bases and J dropped 5 bases, with 22 bases sitting between them. Germline-derived CDR1 and CDR2 are SEHNR and FQNEAQ (reference sequence). Some clones are missing from TCRdb's copy, which holds only in-frame ones; the method was immunoSEQ multiplex PCR. Among about 81,000 clones listed, about 86% were seen once. This receptor was obtained from an adult who received the AZD1222 COVID-19 vaccine. Here the sequenced sample was peripheral blood, taken 28 days after the second AZD1222 dose. This chain joins TRBV7-9 and TRBJ1-5; a possible D gene is TRBD1 (6 bases). The CDR3 nucleotides read TGTGCCAGCAGCCCCCTCATTGGGGCAGGGGACCATCAGCCCCAGCATTTT. Protein product: CASSPLIGAGDHQPQHF.